This passage covers 28 T cell receptor beta chains from one sample sequenced in a study of vaccination and CD4 T cells after COVID-19. Treatment denoted: approximately 11-day PBMC culture with coronavirus spike peptide pools or control peptides (ViraFEST assay). Researchers collected the unexposed donor's CD4+ T cells before the COVID-19 pandemic (2011-2018). Antigen specificity for these receptors is unknown. Cultured CD4+ T cell DNA was sequenced using the Oncomine TCR Beta short-read assay. TCRdb processed the PCR reads anew with MiXCR; each CDR3 protein has one entry. The table lists 5,000 to 7,000 distinct CDR3 sequences, roughly 60% of them singletons. What was sequenced was CD4+ T cells from blood, cultured in vitro. Source of these receptors: a human donor in good health.

This clonotype was counted only a few times. This chain connects TRBV6-5 to TRBJ1-2, with D tentatively TRBD1 (6 bases). CDR3 length: 14 amino acids. Germline V lookup: CDR1 MNHEY, CDR2 SVGAGI. V dropped 4 bases and J dropped 7 bases, with 16 bases sitting between them. The CDR3 sequence is CASSWSQDRSGYTF. DNA of the CDR3: TGTGCCAGCAGTTGGTCGCAAGACAGGAGTGGCTACACCTTC.

The rearrangement links TRBV6-1 to TRBJ2-5; 8 nucleotides agree with TRBD1. The V gene end was trimmed by 1 base and the J gene end by 6 bases; junction bases not matched to a gene: 1. Germline V CDR1 and CDR2: MNHNS, SASEGT. This CDR3 is 13 amino acids long. CDR3 in amino acids: CASSEDRGKTQYF. Here the CDR3 DNA reads TGTGCCAGCAGTGAAGACAGGGGGAAGACCCAGTACTTC.

V is TRBV5-4 and J is TRBJ2-5; 11 positions agree with TRBD2. The germline V gene has CDR1 SGHNT and CDR2 YYREEE (reference sequence). The V and J ends lost 4 bases and 1 base, in that order; junction bases with no gene match: 6. This CDR3 region has 16 residues. The CDR3 DNA sequence: TGTGCCAGCAGCCCTAGCGGGGGGCAATTCCAAGAGACCCAGTACTTC. Protein product: CASSPSGGQFQETQYF.

This clonotype turned up a few times. The J gene is TRBJ2-3, the V gene TRBV7-9, with D possibly matching TRBD2 (5 bases). CDR1 SEHNR and CDR2 FQNEAQ come from the germline V gene (reference sequence). V lost 1 base, J lost 14 bases, and 10 bases lay in between. The CDR3 consists of 11 residues. DNA of the CDR3: TGTGCCAGCAGCTTAGTGTCGGAGGCGTATTTT. Protein sequence: CASSLVSEAYF.

The rearrangement uses TRBV19 and TRBJ1-5; D perhaps matches TRBD1 (5 bases). V was pared by 9 bases and J by 0 bases, with 18 bases between. The CDR3 is 16 residues long. In germline, CDR1 is LNHDA, CDR2 SQIVND (reference sequence). The CDR3 DNA sequence: TGTGCCAGCAGGGATGTTGGAGGCTATAGCAATCAGCCCCAGCATTTT. Amino acid sequence: CASRDVGGYSNQPQHF.

The V gene is TRBV19, the J gene TRBJ2-1, with TRBD2 matching over 10 bases. J lost 3 bases, V lost 3 bases, and 20 bases had no gene match. This CDR3 contains 21 residues. Germline values: CDR1 LNHDA, CDR2 SQIVND (reference sequence). This CDR3 reads CASSIDRPGLAKGLDYNEQFF. Here the CDR3 DNA reads TGTGCCAGTAGTATCGATCGACCGGGACTAGCGAAGGGGCTTGACTACAATGAGCAGTTCTTC.

This chain connects TRBV24-1 to TRBJ1-1; D gene unclear. The CDR3 totals 13 residues. With 5 bases removed from V and 1 base from J, the gap between germline ends came to 7 bases. Germline CDR1 KGHDR, CDR2 SFDVKD. CDR3 sequence (DNA): TGTGCCACCAGTGGGACCCCGAACACTGAAGCTTTCTTT. This translates into CATSGTPNTEAFF.

The CDR3 DNA reads TGCAGTGCTAGCGAGGGATCCATGAACACTGAAGCTTTCTTT. Protein sequence: CSASEGSMNTEAFF. The chain employs TRBV20-1 and TRBJ1-1; the D is unclear. Trimming removed 3 bases at V and 0 bases at J, with 11 bases between. The germline V gene has CDR1 DFQATT and CDR2 SNEGSKA (reference sequence). The CDR3 extends over 14 amino acids.

The CDR3 sequence is CAISDLAGRGQGETQYF. The DNA of the CDR3 is TGTGCCATCAGTGACCTTGCCGGGAGGGGGCAAGGGGAGACCCAGTACTTC. This chain links TRBV10-3 with TRBJ2-5; tentative D call: TRBD2 (8 bases). The CDR3 has 17 amino acids. V gave up 3 bases and J gave up 5 bases, with 22 bases separating them. CDR1 ENHRY and CDR2 SYGVKD come from the germline V gene.

The genes are TRBV20-1 and TRBJ2-5; 8 positions agree with TRBD2. The V gene's germline CDR1 is DFQATT and CDR2 SNEGSKA (reference sequence). The CDR3 is 15 amino acids. The V and J ends lost 3 bases and 4 bases, in that order; junction bases with no gene match: 10. The CDR3 spells CSARKAGTRPETQYF. The DNA for the CDR3 is TGCAGTGCTAGGAAAGCCGGGACTAGGCCAGAGACCCAGTACTTC.

The chain recombines TRBV20-1 with TRBJ2-1; D is ambiguous. CDR1 is DFQATT, CDR2 SNEGSKA, per germline (reference sequence). The length of the CDR3 is 14 residues. The V gene lost 1 base and the J gene lost 0 bases, with 7 bases spanning the gap. CDR3 sequence (DNA): TGCAGTGCTAGAGGACCGTTCTCCTACAATGAGCAGTTCTTC. Amino acid sequence: CSARGPFSYNEQFF.

This clonotype showed up just once. The rearrangement joins TRBV12-3 or TRBV12-4 to TRBJ2-3; D is unresolved. The length of the CDR3 is 12 residues. With 6 bases removed from V and 0 bases from J, the gap between germline ends came to 4 bases. The CDR3 bases are TGTGCCAGCAGCCCCAGCACAGATACGCAGTATTTT. It is translated as CASSPSTDTQYF.

In this sample, this clonotype turned up a few times. The CDR3 DNA is TGTGCCAGCAGTTTATCGGAGTACGCGAATTCACCCCTCCACTTT. Amino acid sequence: CASSLSEYANSPLHF. J is TRBJ1-6 and V is TRBV28; D is unresolved. CDR1 and CDR2 from the germline V gene are MDHEN and SYDVKM. V was shortened by 1 base and J by 7 bases, with 11 bases between the two germline ends. The CDR3 length is 15 residues. Drawing the rest from reference TRBV28 and TRBJ1-6, the complete variable domain is DVKVTQSSRYLVKRTGEKVFLECVQDMDHENMFWYRQDPGLGLRLIYFSYDVKMKEKGDIPEGYSVSREKKERFSLILESASTNQTSMYLCASSLSEYANSPLHFGNGTRLTVT.

V and J are TRBV20-1 and TRBJ1-1; no clear D gene. Looked up from germline, CDR1 is DFQATT and CDR2 is SNEGSKA (reference sequence). Between the trimmed V and J ends, which lost 6 bases and 1 base, there was a span of 15 bases. This CDR3 is 14 amino acids long. The chain's CDR3 is CSAQLGSRNTEAFF. For the CDR3, the DNA is TGCAGTGCCCAGCTCGGTTCCAGGAACACTGAAGCTTTCTTT.

The V call is TRBV19, the J call TRBJ1-5, with 9 bases lining up with TRBD1. The CDR3 loop spans 16 amino acids. Germline V CDR1 and CDR2: LNHDA, SQIVND (reference sequence). J lost 4 bases, V lost 2 bases, and 6 bases had no gene match. The CDR3 DNA follows: TGTGCCAGTAGTATATATGGGACAGGGACAAATCAGCCCCAGCATTTT. The encoded protein is CASSIYGTGTNQPQHF. The complete variable domain, with remaining parts taken from reference TRBV19 and TRBJ1-5, reads DGGITQSPKYLFRKEGQNVTLSCEQNLNHDAMYWYRQDPGQGLRLIYYSQIVNDFQKGDIAEGYSVSREKKESFPLTVTSAQKNPTAFYLCASSIYGTGTNQPQHFGDGTRLSIL.

V gene TRBV11-3 combines with J gene TRBJ2-2; 8 nucleotides align to TRBD1. In germline, CDR1 is SGHNT, CDR2 YENEEA. V trimming: 5 bases; J trimming: 6 bases; junction bases outside the gene matches: 11. The CDR3 consists of 16 residues. CDR3 nucleotides: TGTGCCAGCAGCCCCGTCAGGGGGCTTGTGGCCGGGGAGCTGTTTTTT. As protein: CASSPVRGLVAGELFF.

About this clonotype: One end of the junction does not line up with germline, which may come from a read error. The rearrangement uses TRBV28 and TRBJ2-2; D gene ambiguous. Germline CDR1 and CDR2: MDHEN and SYDVKM. This CDR3 region has 15 residues. The CDR3 loop is CASSPPPPKTGELFF. The CDR3 bases are TGTGCCAGCAGCCCCCCACCTCCGAAGACCGGGGAGCTGTTTTTT.

This clonotype has only a few counts. The chain carries TRBV12-3 or TRBV12-4 and TRBJ1-2, with D perhaps TRBD1 (5 bases). Trimming left V 2 bases short and J 4 bases short, with 8 bases between. This CDR3 is built from 13 residues. The chain's CDR3 is CASSLQGPYGYTF. As DNA, the CDR3 is TGTGCCAGCAGTTTACAGGGCCCCTATGGCTACACCTTC.

This chain joins TRBV6-1 and TRBJ1-2, with 9 positions matching TRBD1. The length of the CDR3 is 13 residues. Germline lookup yields CDR1 MNHNS and CDR2 SASEGT. V lost 6 bases and J lost 8; bases outside the gene matches: 7. The CDR3 coding sequence is TGTGCCAGCAGCCGGGGACAGGGAGGGGGCTACACCTTC. Encoded protein: CASSRGQGGGYTF.

V and J are TRBV19 and TRBJ2-1; 11 bases fit TRBD2. Looked up from germline, CDR1 is LNHDA and CDR2 is SQIVND (reference sequence). Unmatched junction bases numbered 4, after V lost 0 bases and J lost 9 bases. This CDR3 region has 15 residues. CDR3 sequence (DNA): TGTGCCAGTAGTATAGATAGCGGGGGGGCCGGTGAGCAGTTCTTC. It specifies CASSIDSGGAGEQFF.

This chain connects TRBV20-1 to TRBJ2-7; 15 nucleotides line up with TRBD2. The V and J ends lost 3 bases and 6 bases, in that order; junction bases with no gene match: 12. This CDR3 region has 17 residues. Germline CDR1 DFQATT, CDR2 SNEGSKA (reference sequence). In DNA, the CDR3 is TGCAGTGCTAGTAGGGGGACTAGCGGGAGGTACGGCGGCGAGCAGTACTTC. It is translated as CSASRGTSGRYGGEQYF.

This chain joins TRBV6-5 and TRBJ2-1; 14 bases agree with TRBD2. After removal of 0 bases from V and 6 bases from J, the junction contained 4 bases not matched to a gene. The germline gives CDR1 MNHEY, CDR2 SVGAGI. There are 17 residues in the CDR3. In DNA, the CDR3 is TGTGCCAGCAGTTACTCGAGGGGGACTAGCGGGAGCAATGAGCAGTTCTTC. This codes for CASSYSRGTSGSNEQFF.

This clonotype is judged medium-sized (0.01 to 0.1%). The chain joins TRBV19 to TRBJ1-2; D gene ambiguous. V was shortened by 4 bases and J by 8 bases, with 23 bases between the two germline ends. This CDR3 spans 16 amino acids. CDR1 LNHDA and CDR2 SQIVND come from the germline V gene (reference sequence). CDR3 bases: TGTGCCAGTAGTAGCGGCCAAGGGCAGGCCCCCAACGGCTACACCTTC. Its translation is CASSSGQGQAPNGYTF. The whole variable domain, filled in from reference TRBV19 and TRBJ1-2, reads DGGITQSPKYLFRKEGQNVTLSCEQNLNHDAMYWYRQDPGQGLRLIYYSQIVNDFQKGDIAEGYSVSREKKESFPLTVTSAQKNPTAFYLCASSSGQGQAPNGYTFGSGTRLTVV.

This clonotype occurred a few times. The rearrangement uses TRBV5-4 and TRBJ2-4; D remains ambiguous. Germline V gene lookup returns CDR1 SGHNT and CDR2 YYREEE (reference sequence). Trimming took off 3 bases at V and 9 bases at J, with 16 bases between the two ends. The CDR3 loop spans 14 amino acids. CDR3 amino acids: CASSSDGWMGIQYF. The CDR3 DNA reads as TGTGCCAGCAGCTCGGACGGCTGGATGGGCATTCAGTACTTC. The whole variable domain, remainder taken from reference TRBV5-4 and TRBJ2-4, is ETGVTQSPTHLIKTRGQQVTLRCSSQSGHNTVSWYQQALGQGPQFIFQYYREEENGRGNFPPRFSGLQFPNYSSELNVNALELDDSALYLCASSSDGWMGIQYFGAGTRLSVL.

The gene calls are TRBV2 and TRBJ2-7, with 11 bases lining up with TRBD2. V shed 9 bases, J shed 2 bases, and the junction held 3 bases outside the gene matches. Germline V gene data show CDR1 as SNHLY and CDR2 as FYNNEI. The CDR3 is made up of 13 amino acids. CDR3 loop: CARGTSGPYEQYF. The CDR3 coding sequence is TGTGCCAGAGGGACTAGCGGTCCCTACGAGCAGTACTTC.

CDR3 coding DNA: TGTGCCAGCTCACCCCAGGGGGTTACCTATGGCTACACCTTC. It specifies CASSPQGVTYGYTF. The chain couples TRBV18 to TRBJ1-2, with 7 bases that match TRBD1. Germline V gene data show CDR1 as KGHSH and CDR2 as LQKENI. The CDR3 runs 14 residues. The J segment lost 4 bases and the V segment lost 3 bases, leaving 5 bases of the junction unmatched.

The chain carries TRBV28 and TRBJ1-1, with D perhaps matching TRBD1 (6 bases). The germline V and J ends were trimmed by 6 bases and 0 bases, with 26 bases remaining between them. CDR1 is MDHEN, CDR2 SYDVKM, per germline. CDR3 size: 19 residues. The CDR3: CASRPGIVDRWPMNTEAFF. CDR3 nucleotide sequence: TGTGCCAGCAGACCTGGGATTGTCGACAGGTGGCCCATGAACACTGAAGCTTTCTTT.

In this sample, this clonotype is medium-sized. The chain carries TRBV6-5 and TRBJ2-5; weak D call: TRBD2 (6 bases). There are 15 residues in the CDR3. The germline V gene encodes CDR1 MNHEY and CDR2 SVGAGI. The V and J ends lost 2 bases and 5 bases respectively, with 15 bases between them. This chain's CDR3 is CASSYLPSVDETQYF. The DNA of the CDR3 is TGTGCCAGCAGTTACCTTCCTAGCGTTGATGAGACCCAGTACTTC.